The entry that follows covers one T cell receptor beta chain sequence. This CDR3 is built from 16 residues. The J segment lost 3 bases and the V segment lost 4 bases, leaving 6 bases of the junction unmatched. Germline CDR1 is SGHTA and CDR2 is FQGNSA. The record originates from a study of blood T cells in healthy people across ages. A second PCR, run for 7 to 11 cycles, used a sample-barcoded 5' primer plus a J-beta primer mix. Every cDNA was tagged by a template-switch adaptor with 12 random nucleotides. From the 5' RACE reads, TCRdb called clonotypes with MiXCR, one entry per CDR3 protein. The sample yields some 930,000 distinct CDR3 sequences, roughly 29% seen once. These sequences were also reported in another study, on T cells of mothers and their children. That publication notes: Persisting microchimeric T cell clones went undetected.

This receptor was obtained from a woman in her thirties or forties in good health. The source material was blood. The chain is built from TRBV7-2 and TRBJ2-1; 10 nucleotides align to TRBD2. The DNA for the CDR3 is TGTGCCAGCAGCTCCCAGCGGGGGGGGTTCTACAATGAGCAGTTCTTC. It specifies CASSSQRGGFYNEQFF.